These 27 T cell receptor beta chains were sequenced from one sample in a study of graft-versus-host responses after intestinal transplantation (TCRdb year 2021). The antigens these receptors bind are not known. Library method: the immunoSEQ multiplex PCR assay. The immuneACCESS repertoire file appears here via TCRdb, limited to in-frame rearrangements. These files lack a portion of the clones; in checked studies, under half of the deficit traces to unresolved V genes, and the cause of the others is not known. The sample table contains over 100,000 clones; only one count was recorded for just under 95% of them. The top ten constitute around 0.12% of the sample. The intended sense of this specimen's time point label: cells obtained before transplantation from donor or recipient. Material: unstimulated CD4+ T cells sorted from spleen or lymph node cells, obtained before intestinal transplant. These receptor sequences come from a human donor who received an intestinal transplant.

V usage is TRBV18 and J usage is TRBJ2-5; the D is unclear. The CDR3 is 15 amino acids. The V end was cut by 2 bases, the J end by 1 base, with 11 bases between. Germline lookup yields CDR1 KGHSH and CDR2 LQKENI. The chain's CDR3 is CASSPKLSGQETQYF. CDR3 DNA: TGTGCCAGCTCACCAAAGCTCTCTGGCCAAGAGACCCAGTACTTC.

The genes are TRBV6-1 and TRBJ1-5, with TRBD1 matching over 9 bases. The CDR3 sequence is 15 residues long. V lost 5 bases, J lost 4 bases, and 6 bases stayed unmatched. From germline, CDR1 is MNHNS and CDR2 SASEGT. CDR3 protein: CASSTTGGRNQPQHF. The CDR3 DNA is TGTGCCAGCAGTACCACAGGGGGCAGGAATCAGCCCCAGCATTTT.

The chain uses TRBV5-4 and TRBJ1-2; 8 bases match TRBD1. The CDR3 is 14 residues long. CDR1 is SGHNT and CDR2 is YYREEE in the germline V gene (reference sequence). Germline trimming cut 2 bases from V and 6 bases from J; bases unmatched to any gene: 6. The CDR3 protein is CASSLPGGEDGYTF. CDR3 DNA sequence: TGTGCCAGCAGCTTACCAGGGGGCGAGGATGGCTACACCTTC.

This chain connects TRBV27 to TRBJ2-3, with 7 bases that match TRBD1. Germline V CDR1 and CDR2: MNHEY, SMNVEV (reference sequence). V shed 5 bases and J 4 bases; nucleotides not matched to a gene: 15. The CDR3 has 17 amino acids. Here the CDR3 DNA reads TGTGCCAGCAGTCCCCGGGACAGCATAATCGGCGCAGATACGCAGTATTTT. It yields the protein CASSPRDSIIGADTQYF.

The V and J genes are TRBV5-1 and TRBJ1-1; a possible D gene is TRBD1 (5 bases). CDR3 size: 14 residues. The germline CDR1 and CDR2 sequences are SGHRS and YFSETQ. V was pared by 0 bases and J by 6 bases, with 12 bases between. CDR3 sequence: CASSLVGGMAEAFF. CDR3 bases: TGCGCCAGCAGCTTGGTTGGGGGAATGGCTGAAGCTTTCTTT.

The chain uses TRBV30 and TRBJ1-3; no reliable D call. This CDR3 has 12 residues. The germline V and J ends were trimmed by 3 bases and 0 bases, with 3 bases remaining between them. Germline V gene data show CDR1 as GTSNPN and CDR2 as SVGIG (reference sequence). In DNA form, the CDR3 reads TGTGCCTGGAGGGGCTCTGGAAACACCATATATTTT. Translating it yields CAWRGSGNTIYF. Full variable domain (remainder filled in from reference TRBV30 and TRBJ1-3): SQTIHQWPATLVQPVGSPLSLECTVEGTSNPNLYWYRQAAGRGLQLLFYSVGIGQISSEVPQNLSASRPQDRQFILSSKKLLLSDSGFYLCAWRGSGNTIYFGEGSWLTVV.

The J gene is TRBJ2-7, the V gene TRBV6-1; D is possibly TRBD2 (5 bases). Germline CDR1 is MNHNS and CDR2 is SASEGT. The CDR3 has 15 residues. V was clipped by 3 bases and J by 3 bases, with 15 bases between them. CDR3 region: CASSEPTRAIYEQYF. For the CDR3, the DNA is TGTGCCAGCAGTGAGCCAACTAGGGCGATCTACGAGCAGTACTTC.

V usage is TRBV6-5 and J usage is TRBJ1-1; TRBD1 matches 7 bases. The V gene's germline CDR1 is MNHEY and CDR2 SVGAGI. The V and J ends lost 2 bases and 7 bases, in that order; junction bases with no gene match: 10. The CDR3 runs to 15 residues. CDR3 in amino acids: CASSYTGTAYNEAFF. The CDR3 nucleotides are TGTGCCAGCAGTTACACCGGGACAGCCTACAATGAAGCTTTCTTT.

The V gene is TRBV28, the J gene TRBJ2-5; 11 bases align to TRBD1. The end of the DNA is better explained by TRBJ2-7, so the J call may be wrong. Per the germline V gene, CDR1 is MDHEN and CDR2 is SYDVKM. The CDR3 length is 16 residues. The CDR3 nucleotides read TGTGCCAGCAGTTCACCCGGGACAGGGGGCTCCTACGAGCAGTACTTC. As protein: CASSSPGTGGSYEQYF.

As for this clone: The junction differs from germline at one of its ends, possibly a read error. Other DNA sequences in this sample translate to the same CDR3. The chain carries TRBV15 and TRBJ2-1, with 7 bases identical to TRBD1. The CDR3 has 14 amino acids. In germline, CDR1 is LNHNV, CDR2 YYDKDF (reference sequence). The chain's CDR3 is CATSRGTAYNEQFF. The CDR3 DNA sequence: TGTGCCACTAGCAGGGGGACAGCTTACAATGAGCAGTTCTTC.

The chain combines TRBV21-1 with TRBJ1-3. TRBV21-1 constitutes a pseudogene. This CDR3 has 18 residues. The CDR3 protein is CASSKNSTWVISGNTIYF. The CDR3 DNA is TGTGCCAGCAGCAAAAACTCAACGTGGGTAATCTCTGGAAACACCATATATTTT.

The genes are TRBV6-1 and TRBJ2-3, with 7 bases lining up with TRBD2. Germline assignment: CDR1 MNHNS and CDR2 SASEGT. This CDR3 spans 14 amino acids. V lost 7 bases, J lost 0 bases, and 4 bases stayed unmatched. The CDR3 sequence: CASMMTSSTDTQYF. DNA for the CDR3: TGTGCCAGCATGATGACTAGCAGCACAGATACGCAGTATTTT.

CDR3 bases: TGTGCCACCAGCAGAGATACGGCAGCATATGGCTACACCTTC. Translating it yields CATSRDTAAYGYTF. J is TRBJ1-2 and V is TRBV15, with D hard to call. Trimming stripped 0 bases from V and 5 bases from J, with 10 bases between. Germline values: CDR1 LNHNV, CDR2 YYDKDF (reference sequence). CDR3 length equals 14 residues. Based on the CDR3 plus reference TRBV15 and TRBJ1-2, the full variable domain is DAMVIQNPRYQVTQFGKPVTLSCSQTLNHNVMYWYQQKSSQAPKLLFHYYDKDFNNEADTPDNFQSRRPNTSFCFLDIRSPGLGDTAMYLCATSRDTAAYGYTFGSGTRLTVV.

This chain joins TRBV6-5 and TRBJ2-7; D may be TRBD1 or TRBD2 (5 bases each). The CDR3 loop spans 13 amino acids. Germline V gene sequence: CDR1 MNHEY, CDR2 SVGAGI. Trimming removed 9 bases from V and 7 bases from J, with 19 bases in between. CDR3 in amino acids: CASGTGSYREQYF. CDR3 coding DNA: TGTGCCAGTGGGACGGGTAGCTATCGGGAGCAGTACTTC.

The rearrangement uses TRBV9 and TRBJ2-4, with TRBD1 matching over 7 bases. Trimming took 5 bases from V and 2 from J; bases not matched to a gene: 13. This CDR3 spans 17 amino acids. In germline, CDR1 is SGDLS, CDR2 YYNGEE. CDR3 sequence (DNA): TGTGCCAGCAGTTGGGGACAGACCACATATCCCAAAAACATTCAGTACTTC. This gives the protein CASSWGQTTYPKNIQYF. Combining the CDR3 with reference TRBV9 and TRBJ2-4 gives the whole variable domain DSGVTQTPKHLITATGQRVTLRCSPRSGDLSVYWYQQSLDQGLQFLIQYYNGEERAKGNILERFSAQQFPDLHSELNLSSLELGDSALYFCASSWGQTTYPKNIQYFGAGTRLSVL.

V is TRBV6-5 and J is TRBJ1-3, with D possibly being TRBD1 (5 bases). This CDR3 is built from 13 residues. Trimming stripped 2 bases from V and 3 bases from J, with 5 bases between. Germline V gives CDR1 MNHEY, CDR2 SVGAGI. CDR3 protein: CASSYDSGNTIYF. The CDR3 DNA reads as TGTGCCAGCAGTTACGACAGTGGAAACACCATATATTTT.

The V call is TRBV28, the J call TRBJ2-6, with a possible D match to TRBD2 (5 bases). V was clipped by 0 bases and J by 3 bases, with 6 bases between them. This CDR3 comprises 15 residues. Germline V gives CDR1 MDHEN, CDR2 SYDVKM. The CDR3: CASSLWGDGANVLTF. CDR3 DNA sequence: TGTGCCAGCAGTTTATGGGGAGATGGGGCCAACGTCCTGACTTTC.

The rearrangement joins TRBV5-6 to TRBJ1-2; D call uncertain. There are 11 residues in the CDR3. Germline CDR1 SGHDT, CDR2 YYEEEE. Trimming took 3 bases from V and 6 from J, leaving 6 bases between them. CDR3 region: CASSWRDGYTF. The CDR3 DNA reads TGTGCCAGCAGCTGGAGGGATGGCTACACCTTC.

This clone has only one observation. This chain joins TRBV5-1 and TRBJ2-1, with 7 bases fitting TRBD2. Germline assignment: CDR1 SGHRS and CDR2 YFSETQ. CDR3 length: 16 residues. The J segment lost 5 bases and the V segment lost 4 bases, leaving 12 bases of the junction unmatched. As DNA, the CDR3 is TGCGCCAGCAGCCTCTCTCGTAGCGGGTACGACAATGAGCAGTTCTTC. This codes for CASSLSRSGYDNEQFF.

In the case of this clone: Other DNA variants within this sample encode the same CDR3. The chain is built from TRBV6-5 and TRBJ1-3; D uncertain. The V gene's germline CDR1 is MNHEY and CDR2 SVGAGI. CDR3 size: 14 residues. Trimming removed 5 bases from V and 0 bases from J, with 8 bases in between. This CDR3 is CASSPQGSGNTIYF. DNA of the CDR3: TGTGCCAGCAGTCCCCAAGGCTCTGGAAACACCATATATTTT.

This sequence joins TRBV11-2 and TRBJ2-7; 7 positions agree with TRBD2. CDR1 SGHAT and CDR2 FQNNGV come from the germline V gene. V gave up 1 base and J gave up 0 bases; unmatched junction bases: 9. The CDR3 is made up of 17 amino acids. CDR3 protein: CASSLGPRGGSSYEQYF. CDR3 in DNA: TGTGCCAGCAGCTTAGGTCCCCGGGGAGGGAGCTCCTACGAGCAGTACTTC.

The chain recombines TRBV6-6 with TRBJ1-5; a weak D match, TRBD1 (5 bases). This CDR3 is 15 amino acids long. The V gene lost 2 bases and the J gene lost 5 bases, with 13 bases spanning the gap. The germline CDR1 and CDR2 sequences are MNHNY and SVGAGI (reference sequence). Here the CDR3 reads CASSYGGGIHQPQHF. In nucleotides, the CDR3 is TGTGCCAGCAGTTACGGGGGGGGGATCCATCAGCCCCAGCATTTT.

CDR3: CASSRPREGTDTQYF. CDR3 in DNA: TGTGCCAGCAGCCGCCCTCGGGAGGGTACAGATACGCAGTATTTT. The rearrangement links TRBV7-9 to TRBJ2-3, with 8 bases aligning to TRBD2. This CDR3 region has 15 residues. Germline CDR1 reads SEHNR; CDR2 reads FQNEAQ (reference sequence). V was pared by 5 bases and J by 3 bases, with 7 bases of the junction left unmatched.

This rearrangement joins TRBV5-6 to TRBJ1-2; D ambiguous. V was shortened by 0 bases and J by 1 base, with 13 bases between the two germline ends. Germline V lookup: CDR1 SGHDT, CDR2 YYEEEE. The CDR3 extends over 16 amino acids. Here the CDR3 reads CASSLGRPPLNYGYTF. In DNA, the CDR3 is TGTGCCAGCAGCTTGGGCAGGCCGCCTCTTAACTATGGCTACACCTTC.

The rearrangement joins TRBV19 to TRBJ2-3; 9 nucleotides line up with TRBD1. CDR1 is LNHDA, CDR2 SQIVND, per germline (reference sequence). There are 15 residues in the CDR3. With 6 bases clipped from V and 2 bases from J, the junction kept 6 bases outside the gene matches. The CDR3 is CASSRQGEFTDTQYF. The DNA for the CDR3 is TGTGCCAGTAGCCGACAGGGGGAATTCACAGATACGCAGTATTTT.

The CDR3 sequence: CASSVLQGPTQETQYF. The CDR3 DNA follows: TGCGCCAGCAGCGTTCTACAGGGGCCAACTCAAGAGACCCAGTACTTC. V usage is TRBV4-1 and J usage is TRBJ2-5, with 7 bases that match TRBD1. Germline loops: CDR1 MGHRA, CDR2 YSYEKL. The CDR3 loop spans 16 amino acids. Trimming took 5 bases from V and 2 from J; bases not matched to a gene: 11.

The chain employs TRBV28 and TRBJ1-1; 7 nucleotides match TRBD1. This CDR3 comprises 12 residues. In germline, CDR1 is MDHEN, CDR2 SYDVKM. The CDR3 loop is CVAGTANTEAFF. The CDR3 DNA is TGTGTCGCCGGGACAGCGAACACTGAAGCTTTCTTT.